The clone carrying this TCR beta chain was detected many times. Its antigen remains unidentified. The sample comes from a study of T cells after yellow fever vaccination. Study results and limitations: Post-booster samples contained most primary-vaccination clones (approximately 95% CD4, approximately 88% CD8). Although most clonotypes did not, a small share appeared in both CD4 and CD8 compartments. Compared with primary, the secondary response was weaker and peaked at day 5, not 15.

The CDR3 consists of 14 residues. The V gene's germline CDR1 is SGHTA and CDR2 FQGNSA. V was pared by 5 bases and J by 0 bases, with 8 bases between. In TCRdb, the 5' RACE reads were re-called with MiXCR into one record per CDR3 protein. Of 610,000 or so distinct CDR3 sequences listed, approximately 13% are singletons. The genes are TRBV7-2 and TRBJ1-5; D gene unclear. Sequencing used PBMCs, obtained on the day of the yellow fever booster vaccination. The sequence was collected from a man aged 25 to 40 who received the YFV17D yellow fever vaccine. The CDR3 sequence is CASSGSHSNQPQHF. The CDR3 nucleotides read TGTGCCAGCAGCGGGAGCCATAGCAATCAGCCCCAGCATTTT.